These 22 T cell receptor beta chains were sequenced from one sample in a study of T cells after yellow fever vaccination. Each CDR3 protein is one row after TCRdb ran MiXCR on the 5' RACE reads. The table has roughly 350,000 distinct CDR3 sequences, roughly 4.3% seen once. The specimen was PBMCs, collected 5 days after the yellow fever booster vaccination. The receptor source for this set is a man aged 18-30 years who received the YFV17D yellow fever vaccine.

This clonotype occurred many times. The CDR3 region has the DNA TGTGCCAGCAGCTGGGGCGTCGGCACAGATACGCAGTATTTT. The encoded protein is CASSWGVGTDTQYF. The chain is built from TRBV5-5 and TRBJ2-3, with a weak D call TRBD1 (5 bases). V dropped 3 bases and J dropped 1 base, with 9 bases sitting between them. Germline V lookup: CDR1 SGHKS, CDR2 YYEKEE (reference sequence). This CDR3 has 14 amino acids. The variable domain in full, completed from reference TRBV5-5 and TRBJ2-3, reads DAGVTQSPTHLIKTRGQQVTLRCSPISGHKSVSWYQQVLGQGPQFIFQYYEKEERGRGNFPDRFSARQFPNYSSELNVNALLLGDSALYLCASSWGVGTDTQYFGPGTRLTVL.

The chain employs TRBV4-3 and TRBJ1-6, with TRBD1 as a possible D gene (5 bases). Trimming removed 1 base from V and 7 bases from J, with 11 bases in between. This CDR3 is built from 15 residues. Looked up from germline, CDR1 is LGHNA and CDR2 is YSLEER. The CDR3 loop reads CASSQAMQGNSPLHF. CDR3 coding DNA: TGCGCCAGCAGCCAAGCTATGCAGGGAAATTCACCCCTCCACTTT.

Comment on this clonotype: Since a much larger clone is just one base distant, this may be a read error. The chain uses TRBV3-1 and TRBJ2-3, with 7 nucleotides matching TRBD2. J was trimmed by 8 bases and V by 1 base; bases with no gene match: 3. Germline CDR1 and CDR2: LGHDT and YNNKEL (reference sequence). This CDR3 is 13 amino acids long. This CDR3 reads CASSQVAGVTQYF. The CDR3 DNA sequence: TGTGCCAGCAGCCAAGTGGCGGGAGTTACGCAGTATTTT.

This chain connects TRBV7-8 to TRBJ2-7; D unresolved. Germline lookup yields CDR1 SGHVS and CDR2 FQNEAQ. Trimming removed 5 bases at V and 6 bases at J, with 14 bases between. The CDR3 runs 13 residues. CDR3 in amino acids: CASSNRDRLEQYV. In DNA, the CDR3 is TGTGCCAGCAGCAATCGAGATCGTCTCGAGCAGTACGTC.

This clonotype was counted many times. This sequence joins TRBV28 and TRBJ2-1, with a tentative D call TRBD1 (5 bases). Germline CDR1 MDHEN, CDR2 SYDVKM. The CDR3 has 15 residues. Deletions cut 5 bases from V and 2 bases from J, with 13 bases between. DNA of the CDR3: TGTGCCAGCAGTCTACTTCCGACAGCCTACAATGAGCAGTTCTTC. Translated: CASSLLPTAYNEQFF.

The chain carries TRBV29-1 and TRBJ2-5; 8 bases fit TRBD1. V shed 4 bases and J 5 bases; nucleotides not matched to a gene: 3. CDR1 SQVTM and CDR2 ANQGSEA come from the germline V gene. This CDR3 region has 12 residues. Here the CDR3 reads CSVGTGLETQYF. The CDR3 DNA is TGCAGCGTTGGGACAGGGTTGGAGACCCAGTACTTC.

This clonotype was found a few times. The CDR3 reads CASSPGGRLKQYF. CDR3 DNA sequence: TGTGCCAGCAGCCCCGGAGGGAGGTTGAAGCAGTACTTC. The chain employs TRBV7-9 and TRBJ2-7; the D gene is possibly TRBD2 (6 bases). Germline V gives CDR1 SEHNR, CDR2 FQNEAQ (reference sequence). This CDR3 region has 13 residues. V gave up 5 bases and J gave up 8 bases, with 16 bases separating them.

At least ten counts were recorded for this clonotype. V and J are TRBV6-2 or TRBV6-3 and TRBJ1-2; 7 nucleotides align to TRBD1. The germline gives CDR1 MNHEY, CDR2 SVGEGT. The CDR3 contains 14 residues. J lost 3 bases, V lost 5 bases, and 6 bases had no gene match. The CDR3: CASSRDSTHYGYTF. As DNA, the CDR3 is TGTGCCAGCAGTCGGGACAGTACCCACTATGGCTACACCTTC.

The V gene is TRBV6-5, the J gene TRBJ1-2; 9 bases are a match to TRBD1. V shed 2 bases, J shed 6 bases, and the junction held 4 bases outside the gene matches. CDR3 length: 14 amino acids. The germline CDR1 and CDR2 sequences are MNHEY and SVGAGI. CDR3 region: CASSYGTGSHGYTF. CDR3 coding DNA: TGTGCCAGCAGTTACGGGACAGGGTCCCATGGCTACACCTTC.

Only a few counts were recorded for this clonotype. The gene calls are TRBV25-1 and TRBJ2-3; the match to TRBD1 covers 9 bases. This CDR3 comprises 14 residues. Germline CDR1 reads MGHDK; CDR2 reads SYGVNS. After removal of 2 bases from V and 4 bases from J, the junction contained 1 base not matched to a gene. The DNA for the CDR3 is TGTGCCAGCAGTGAAGGGACAGGGCCAGATACGCAGTATTTT. This translates into CASSEGTGPDTQYF.

V is TRBV27 and J is TRBJ2-7, with no clear D. Germline V gene data show CDR1 as MNHEY and CDR2 as SMNVEV (reference sequence). With 4 bases removed from V and 4 bases from J, the gap between germline ends came to 11 bases. There are 13 residues in the CDR3. CDR3 sequence (DNA): TGTGCCAGCAGTTCCATGCCGGAATACGAGCAGTACGTC. Its protein product is CASSSMPEYEQYV.

A single count supports this clonotype. Since the CDR3 does not end with the conserved phenylalanine or tryptophan, this likely comes from a read error. The genes are TRBV28 and TRBJ1-1, with D possibly being TRBD1 (5 bases). This CDR3 contains 15 residues. With 2 bases removed from V and 2 bases from J, the gap between germline ends came to 12 bases. The germline gives CDR1 MDHEN, CDR2 SYDVKM. CDR3 nucleotides: TGTGCCAGCAGTTTAGGGGCAAGCGGAAACACTGAAGCTTTCCTT. Protein product: CASSLGASGNTEAFL.

This clonotype was recorded at least ten times. The V gene is TRBV5-1, the J gene TRBJ2-3, with 9 bases aligning to TRBD1. Trimming removed 4 bases from V and 4 bases from J; junction bases left unmatched: 10. There are 16 residues in the CDR3. In germline, CDR1 is SGHRS, CDR2 YFSETQ. The CDR3 sequence: CASSDVTGGIADTQYF. The CDR3 nucleotides read TGCGCCAGCAGCGATGTAACAGGGGGCATCGCAGATACGCAGTATTTT. Variable domain in full (rest from reference TRBV5-1 and TRBJ2-3): KAGVTQTPRYLIKTRGQQVTLSCSPISGHRSVSWYQQTPGQGLQFLFEYFSETQRNKGNFPGRFSGRQFSNSRSEMNVSTLELGDSALYLCASSDVTGGIADTQYFGPGTRLTVL.

This clonotype was found many times. The chain is built from TRBV18 and TRBJ2-3; no clear D. CDR3 length: 13 residues. Germline CDR1 KGHSH, CDR2 LQKENI. V was trimmed by 3 bases and J by 2 bases, leaving 6 bases between them. The CDR3 DNA follows: TGTGCCAGCTCACCCAAGGACACAGATACGCAGTATTTT. This sequence encodes CASSPKDTDTQYF.

This clonotype was seen at least ten times. The chain combines TRBV12-3 or TRBV12-4 with TRBJ2-1; D is possibly TRBD2 (6 bases). The CDR3 covers 13 residues. The V end was cut by 1 base, the J end by 10 bases, with 11 bases between. DNA for the CDR3: TGTGCCAGCAGTTTAGGTGTTGCGGGAGAGCAGTTCTTC. Protein product: CASSLGVAGEQFF.

Only a few counts were recorded for this clonotype. The gene calls are TRBV29-1 and TRBJ1-1; TRBD1 matches at 8 bases. The CDR3 extends over 14 amino acids. The ends lost 6 bases at V and 0 bases at J; junction bases unmatched: 6. Germline V CDR1 and CDR2: SQVTM, ANQGSEA. CDR3 in amino acids: CSVWTGWMNTEAFF. CDR3 DNA: TGCAGCGTCTGGACAGGGTGGATGAACACTGAAGCTTTCTTT.

The V call is TRBV7-9, the J call TRBJ2-7; no firm D call. The CDR3 contains 15 residues. Germline lookup yields CDR1 SEHNR and CDR2 FQNEAQ (reference sequence). The V end lost 5 bases, the J end lost 2 bases, and 16 bases lay between the germline ends. The CDR3 DNA is TGTGCCAGCAGCACCGGGCCGCCGGACCCCTACGAGCAGTACTTC. Translated: CASSTGPPDPYEQYF.

This clonotype was counted a few times. The genes are TRBV7-3 and TRBJ2-3, with D possibly matching TRBD2 (5 bases). Trimming left V 3 bases short and J 5 bases short, with 12 bases between. This CDR3 contains 14 residues. Germline lookup yields CDR1 SGHTA and CDR2 FQGTGA. In DNA form, the CDR3 reads TGTGCCAGCAGCTTCGGCGGGCTCGGAGATACGCAGTATTTT. This encodes CASSFGGLGDTQYF.

This chain connects TRBV3-1 to TRBJ2-7; no clear D. With 0 bases removed from V and 7 bases from J, the gap between germline ends came to 13 bases. CDR1 is LGHDT and CDR2 is YNNKEL in the germline V gene (reference sequence). This CDR3 has 14 amino acids. The CDR3 nucleotides are TGTGCCAGCAGCCAAGACGCCGGGCCCCTGGAGCAGTACTTC. It codes for CASSQDAGPLEQYF.

In its sample, this clonotype was seen a few times. J is TRBJ1-3 and V is TRBV5-1, with D perhaps matching TRBD1 (5 bases). V gave up 0 bases and J gave up 0 bases, with 7 bases separating them. CDR3 length: 15 residues. Germline lookup yields CDR1 SGHRS and CDR2 YFSETQ. The CDR3 here is CASSLEGSSGNTIYF. The CDR3 DNA follows: TGCGCCAGCAGCTTGGAGGGGAGCTCTGGAAACACCATATATTTT.

This clonotype has at least ten counts. The genes are TRBV10-3 and TRBJ1-3; no reliable D call. Trimming removed 4 bases at V and 2 bases at J, with 12 bases between. In germline, CDR1 is ENHRY, CDR2 SYGVKD. CDR3 length: 15 residues. DNA for the CDR3: TGTGCCATCAGTGCCTGGACGGGTCCTGGAAACACCATATATTTT. It is translated as CAISAWTGPGNTIYF.

This clonotype was counted only a few times. This chain links TRBV5-6 with TRBJ2-3; TRBD1 might be the D (5 bases). The CDR3 extends over 15 amino acids. Looked up from germline, CDR1 is SGHDT and CDR2 is YYEEEE. V was trimmed by 0 bases and J by 5 bases, leaving 13 bases between them. This chain's CDR3 is CASSLGPPQGDTQYF. The CDR3 nucleotides read TGTGCCAGCAGCTTGGGACCGCCCCAGGGAGATACGCAGTATTTT.